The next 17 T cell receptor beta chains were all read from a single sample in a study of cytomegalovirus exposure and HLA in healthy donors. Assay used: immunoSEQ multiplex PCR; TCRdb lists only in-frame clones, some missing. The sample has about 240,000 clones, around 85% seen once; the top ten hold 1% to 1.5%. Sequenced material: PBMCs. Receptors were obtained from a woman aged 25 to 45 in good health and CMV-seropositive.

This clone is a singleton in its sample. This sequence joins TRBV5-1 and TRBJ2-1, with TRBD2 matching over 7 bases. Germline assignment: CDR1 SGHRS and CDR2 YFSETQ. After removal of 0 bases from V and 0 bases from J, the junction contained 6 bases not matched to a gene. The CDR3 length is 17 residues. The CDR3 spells CASSLVAGESSYNEQFF. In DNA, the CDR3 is TGCGCCAGCAGCTTGGTAGCGGGCGAAAGCTCCTACAATGAGCAGTTCTTC.

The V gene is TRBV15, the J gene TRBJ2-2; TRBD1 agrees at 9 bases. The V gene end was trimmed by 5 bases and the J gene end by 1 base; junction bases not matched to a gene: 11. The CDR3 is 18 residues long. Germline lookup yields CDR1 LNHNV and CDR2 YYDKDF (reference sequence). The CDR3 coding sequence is TGTGCCACCAGCCCAAGCGGGACAGGGTTTGGGAACACCGGGGAGCTGTTTTTT. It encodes CATSPSGTGFGNTGELFF.

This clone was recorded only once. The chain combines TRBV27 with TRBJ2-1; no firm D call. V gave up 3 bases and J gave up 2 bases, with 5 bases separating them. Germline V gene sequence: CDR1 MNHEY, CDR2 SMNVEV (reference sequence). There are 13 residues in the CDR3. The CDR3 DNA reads TGTGCCAGCAGTTTTCGTCCCTACAATGAGCAGTTCTTC. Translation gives CASSFRPYNEQFF.

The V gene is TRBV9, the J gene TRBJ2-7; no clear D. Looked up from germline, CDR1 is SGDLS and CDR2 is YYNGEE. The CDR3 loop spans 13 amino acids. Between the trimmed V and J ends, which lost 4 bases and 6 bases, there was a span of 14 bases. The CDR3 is CASSSPDFGEQYF. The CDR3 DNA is TGTGCCAGCAGCTCACCTGACTTCGGCGAGCAGTACTTC.

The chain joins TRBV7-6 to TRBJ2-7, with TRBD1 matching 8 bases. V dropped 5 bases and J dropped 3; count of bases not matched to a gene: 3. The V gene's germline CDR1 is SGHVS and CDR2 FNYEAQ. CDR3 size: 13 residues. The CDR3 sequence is CASSQGAYYEQYF. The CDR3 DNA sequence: TGTGCCAGCAGCCAGGGGGCCTACTACGAGCAGTACTTC.

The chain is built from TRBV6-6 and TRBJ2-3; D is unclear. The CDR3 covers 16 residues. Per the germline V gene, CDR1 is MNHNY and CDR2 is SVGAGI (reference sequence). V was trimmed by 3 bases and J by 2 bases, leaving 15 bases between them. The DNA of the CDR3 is TGTGCCAGCAGTTATCCCTCTAGATTAAACACAGATACGCAGTATTTT. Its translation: CASSYPSRLNTDTQYF.

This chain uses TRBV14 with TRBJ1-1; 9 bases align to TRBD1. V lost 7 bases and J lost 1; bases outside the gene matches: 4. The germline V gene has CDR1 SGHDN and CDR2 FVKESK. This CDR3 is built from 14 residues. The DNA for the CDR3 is TGTGCCAGCAACGACAGGGGGTGGAACACTGAAGCTTTCTTT. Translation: CASNDRGWNTEAFF.

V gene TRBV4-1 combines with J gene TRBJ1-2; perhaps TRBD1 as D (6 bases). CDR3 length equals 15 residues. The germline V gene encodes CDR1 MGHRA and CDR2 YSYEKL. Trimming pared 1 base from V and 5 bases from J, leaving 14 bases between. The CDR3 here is CASSQGGGARYGYTF. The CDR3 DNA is TGCGCCAGCAGCCAAGGAGGGGGGGCGCGTTATGGCTACACCTTC.

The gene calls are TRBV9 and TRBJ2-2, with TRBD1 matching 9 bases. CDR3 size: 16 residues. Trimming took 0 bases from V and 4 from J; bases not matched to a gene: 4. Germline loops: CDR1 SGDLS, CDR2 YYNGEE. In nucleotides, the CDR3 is TGTGCCAGCAGCGTAGCACAGGGGGCGATCACCGGGGAGCTGTTTTTT. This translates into CASSVAQGAITGELFF. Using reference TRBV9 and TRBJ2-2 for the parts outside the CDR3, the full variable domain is DSGVTQTPKHLITATGQRVTLRCSPRSGDLSVYWYQQSLDQGLQFLIQYYNGEERAKGNILERFSAQQFPDLHSELNLSSLELGDSALYFCASSVAQGAITGELFFGEGSRLTVL.

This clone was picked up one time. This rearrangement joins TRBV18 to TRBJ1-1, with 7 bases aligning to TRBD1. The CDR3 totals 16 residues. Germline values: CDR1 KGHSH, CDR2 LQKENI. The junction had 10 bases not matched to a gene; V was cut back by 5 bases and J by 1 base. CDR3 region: CASSDRVLATNTEAFF. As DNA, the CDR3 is TGTGCCAGCTCAGACAGGGTCTTGGCCACGAACACTGAAGCTTTCTTT.

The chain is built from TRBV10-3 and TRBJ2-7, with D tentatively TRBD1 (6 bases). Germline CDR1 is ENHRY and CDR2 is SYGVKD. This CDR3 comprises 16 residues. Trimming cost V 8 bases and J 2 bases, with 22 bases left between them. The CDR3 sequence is CAILEGSLQGPYEQYF. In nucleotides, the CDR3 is TGTGCCATCCTAGAAGGTAGCCTTCAGGGGCCCTACGAGCAGTACTTC.

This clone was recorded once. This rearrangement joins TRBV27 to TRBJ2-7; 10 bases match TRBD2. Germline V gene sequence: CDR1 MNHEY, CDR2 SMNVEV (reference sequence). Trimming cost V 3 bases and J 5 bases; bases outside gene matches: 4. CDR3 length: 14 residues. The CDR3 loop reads CASSLLAGVNEQYF. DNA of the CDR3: TGTGCCAGCAGTTTGCTAGCGGGAGTCAACGAGCAGTACTTC.

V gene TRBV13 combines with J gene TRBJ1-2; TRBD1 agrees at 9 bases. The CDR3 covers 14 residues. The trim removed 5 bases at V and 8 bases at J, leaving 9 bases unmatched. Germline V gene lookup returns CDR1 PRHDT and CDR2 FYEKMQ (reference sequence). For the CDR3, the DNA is TGTGCCAGCAGCCCACAGGGGGCTTCTGGAGGCTACACCTTC. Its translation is CASSPQGASGGYTF.

DNA for the CDR3: TGTGCCAGCAGTTGGGACAGAACTAACTATGGCTACACCTTC. This codes for CASSWDRTNYGYTF. The chain has TRBV6-1 and TRBJ1-2, with 7 nucleotides matching TRBD1. The CDR3 sequence is 14 residues long. The V and J ends lost 5 bases and 0 bases, in that order; junction bases with no gene match: 3. Germline CDR1 MNHNS, CDR2 SASEGT.

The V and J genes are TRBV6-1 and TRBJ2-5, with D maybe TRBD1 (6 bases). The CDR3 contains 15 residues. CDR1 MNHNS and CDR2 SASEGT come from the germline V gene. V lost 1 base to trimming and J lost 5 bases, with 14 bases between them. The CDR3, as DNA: TGTGCCAGCAGTGAAGGGGGGCTAGCTCGGGAGACCCAGTACTTC. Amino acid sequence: CASSEGGLARETQYF.

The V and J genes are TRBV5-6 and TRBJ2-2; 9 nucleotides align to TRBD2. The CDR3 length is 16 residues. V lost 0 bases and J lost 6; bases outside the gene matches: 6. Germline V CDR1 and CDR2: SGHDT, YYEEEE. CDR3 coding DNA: TGTGCCAGCAGCTTGGCGCTAGCGGGATCGGCCGGGGAGCTGTTTTTT. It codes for CASSLALAGSAGELFF.

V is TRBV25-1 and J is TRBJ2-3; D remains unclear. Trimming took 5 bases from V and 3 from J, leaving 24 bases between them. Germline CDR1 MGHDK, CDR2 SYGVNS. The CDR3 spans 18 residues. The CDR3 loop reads CASSSSVTIRVQTDTQYF. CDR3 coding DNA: TGTGCCAGCAGTAGCAGCGTCACCATAAGAGTGCAGACAGATACGCAGTATTTT.